These T cell receptor beta chains were read from a single sample in a study of CD8+ T cells in alopecia areata. Repertoires were generated with immunoSEQ multiplex PCR, while TCRdb's copy carries only in-frame clones and drops some. The sample has about 150,000 clones; 85% to 90% are singletons. This specimen was CD8+ T cells sorted from blood, taken at week 0. The receptors come from a human donor with alopecia areata. The CDR3 runs from the conserved cysteine through the conserved F or W. D genes are given only for firm matches.

J gene: TRBJ2-2
V gene: TRBV29-1
D gene: TRBD2
CDR3 protein: CSELAKTGELFF

J gene: TRBJ2-7
V gene: TRBV27
D gene: -
CDR3 protein: CASSFGVLYEQYF

J gene: TRBJ2-1
V gene: TRBV6-5
D gene: TRBD2
CDR3 protein: CASRAGTSFEQFF

J gene: TRBJ1-1
V gene: TRBV7-9
D gene: -
CDR3 protein: CASRFDSTEAFF

J gene: -
V gene: TRBV29-1
D gene: TRBD1
CDR3 protein: CSVEDRGQGYEQYF

J gene: TRBJ1-3
V gene: TRBV6-1
D gene: -
CDR3 protein: CASSGFQTWGNTIYF

J gene: TRBJ2-3
V gene: TRBV30
D gene: TRBD1
CDR3 protein: CAWGTVGGTDTQYF

J gene: TRBJ2-7
V gene: TRBV29-1
D gene: -
CDR3 protein: CSVDGQSSYEQYF

J gene: TRBJ2-7
V gene: TRBV7-9
D gene: TRBD2
CDR3 protein: CASSPGSGRAVYEQYF

J gene: TRBJ2-3
V gene: TRBV9
D gene: -
CDR3 protein: CASSGGDAADTQYF

J gene: TRBJ2-7
V gene: TRBV2
D gene: -
CDR3 protein: CASSPQKHYEQYF

J gene: TRBJ1-1
V gene: TRBV5-4
D gene: -
CDR3 protein: CASSLSGRVNTEAFF

J gene: TRBJ2-1
V gene: TRBV9
D gene: -
CDR3 protein: CASRDNSYNEQFF

J gene: TRBJ2-4
V gene: TRBV5-1
D gene: TRBD1
CDR3 protein: CASSFPRTGADKNIQYF

J gene: TRBJ2-5
V gene: TRBV27
D gene: -
CDR3 protein: CASSPIDSFQETQYF

J gene: TRBJ2-1
V gene: TRBV7-9
D gene: -
CDR3 protein: CASSLDDGGYNEQFF

J gene: TRBJ1-1
V gene: TRBV18
D gene: TRBD1
CDR3 protein: CASSPDRGSGNTEAFF

J gene: TRBJ1-1
V gene: TRBV29-1
D gene: -
CDR3 protein: CSAAEVGKNTEAFF

J gene: TRBJ2-3
V gene: TRBV2
D gene: -
CDR3 protein: CARRTLEDTQYF

J gene: TRBJ2-1
V gene: TRBV9
D gene: -
CDR3 protein: CASSVVAGSEQFF

J gene: TRBJ2-1
V gene: TRBV30
D gene: TRBD1
CDR3 protein: CAWGPTGGEQFF

J gene: TRBJ1-1
V gene: TRBV30
D gene: -
CDR3 protein: CAWGRSNTEAFF

J gene: TRBJ1-1
V gene: TRBV14
D gene: TRBD1
CDR3 protein: CASSQLHRGVHTEAFF